This T cell receptor (beta chain) emerged from a study of blood T cell repertoires in COVID-19. About the research overall: The analysed material was cDNA or gDNA that came from T cells, B-cell-depleted T cells, or PBMCs.

Participants came from about two dozen US areas, aged about 18 to 89 years. Participant reports of clinical history set cohort assignment. Resolution of symptoms, clearance, or two negative PCRs was present in recovered Cohort 3 donors. The CDR3 contains 14 residues. Germline CDR1 is SEHNR and CDR2 is FQNEAQ (reference sequence). The V and J ends lost 5 bases and 2 bases respectively, with 11 bases between them. Using immunoSEQ multiplex PCR, the repertoire was profiled, and TCRdb retains in-frame clones only, with some absent. Here the sample spans about 400,000 clones, around nine tenths being singletons.

V usage is TRBV7-9 and J usage is TRBJ2-3; tentative D call: TRBD2 (6 bases). This clonotype originated in a woman aged 25 to 45 who had recovered from COVID-19. The sequenced material came from PBMCs or T cells enriched from blood (not recorded which). CDR3 sequence: CASSLGSLTDTQYF. The CDR3 bases are TGTGCCAGCAGCCTCGGGAGCCTCACAGATACGCAGTATTTT.